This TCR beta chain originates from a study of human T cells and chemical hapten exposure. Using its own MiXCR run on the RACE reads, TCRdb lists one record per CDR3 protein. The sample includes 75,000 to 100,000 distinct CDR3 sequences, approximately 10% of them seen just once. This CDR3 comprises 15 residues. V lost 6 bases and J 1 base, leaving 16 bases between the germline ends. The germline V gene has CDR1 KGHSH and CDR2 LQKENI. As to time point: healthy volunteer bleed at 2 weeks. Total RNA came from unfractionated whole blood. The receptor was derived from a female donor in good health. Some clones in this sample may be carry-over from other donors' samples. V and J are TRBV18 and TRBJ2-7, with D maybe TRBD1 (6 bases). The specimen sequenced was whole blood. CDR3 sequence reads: CASSFKTGLSYEQYF. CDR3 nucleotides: TGTGCCAGCTCCTTTAAGACAGGACTTTCCTACGAGCAGTACTTC.